This T cell receptor beta chain was found in a study of blood T cell repertoires in COVID-19. The ends were cut back, 4 bases at V and 4 bases at J, with 7 bases in the middle. The CDR3 length is 12 residues. How the authors handled the data: Estimates of nucleated cell counts were drawn from the amplification of reference gene primers. The repertoire was sequenced with immunoSEQ multiplex PCR; TCRdb's copy has only in-frame clones and lacks some. The V and J calls and clone size were taken over from that table, and D and trimming were inferred from the DNA. The sample includes 100,000 to 150,000 clones, approximately 85% of them seen just once.

This receptor was obtained from an older man with active or convalescent COVID-19. Source material: peripheral blood. The chain uses TRBV12-3 or TRBV12-4 and TRBJ1-1, with D possibly being TRBD1 (5 bases). The CDR3 sequence is CASSWGVTEAFF. CDR3 in DNA: TGTGCCAGCAGTTGGGGGGTCACTGAAGCTTTCTTT.